This T cell receptor beta chain is drawn from a study of cytomegalovirus exposure and HLA in healthy donors (dated by TCRdb to about 2017). Study-level background: According to an earlier analysis of 587 of the donors, about 190 million T cells yielded 100 million or so unique TCR beta sequences and about 280 Gb of sequence data. HLA typing included class I and class II loci at four-digit resolution. The number of typed donors differed by locus: roughly 620-630 for A, B, C, DRB1 and DQB1; approximately 520 for DQA1; 606 for DPA1; and around 450 for DPB1. An early release covering roughly 580 HLA-typed donors comprised approximately 300 gigabases of sequencing data and 65 million to 100 million unique TCR sequences. Among almost 400 genotyped donors of the cohort, an average of roughly 240,000 unique TCR beta nucleotide sequences were sequenced per donor, around 18% of them non-productive. Along with the roughly 670-subject first cohort, a separate validation cohort of over a hundred different subjects was used. In the later analysis, no new phenotypic data were used to find candidate immune exposures; instead, reliance was placed on TCR beta sequences and their occurrence across donors. An earlier analysis of fewer than 700 of the donors applied high-throughput TCR beta sequencing to assess whether each TCR beta V gene segment acted as functional or pseudogenic. Because of strong linkage in the cohort, roughly five DR-DQ haplotypes were treated as single units for association and clustering. All discovery cohort repertoires had been generated using a single sequencing platform. A later analysis re-examined previously published TCR beta repertoires from more than 650 donors and added high-resolution HLA genotyping to investigate patterns of TCR occurrence. Using immunosequencing, the study profiled T cell repertoires from around 670 subjects and related those repertoires to cytomegalovirus serostatus. Among the roughly 400 genotyped donors, around 81% belonged to the genetic ancestry cluster associated with self-reported Caucasian donors. Donor age, sex, ethnicity and CMV serostatus were collected together with the repertoire data. In a later genetic analysis, genome-wide SNP genotypes for about 55% of the roughly 700 donors were used, and that subset was treated as a discovery cohort. The aim of the study was to test whether cataloging public T cell receptors could identify signatures of past pathogen exposure. To predict cytomegalovirus infection status, the study combined high-throughput TCR immunosequencing, statistical association of individual TCRs with disease status, and machine learning.

The cohort comprised some 680 healthy bone marrow donors. Cohort members were all nominally healthy when sampled, although unrecorded immune exposures were likely present. The donor tested CMV seropositive and was one of the 289 seropositive cohort members. Each donor provided a peripheral blood sample, and peripheral blood mononuclear cells were used for TCR beta sequencing. Genomic DNA extraction from the blood cell samples was performed with the Qiagen DNeasy Blood Extraction Kit. The CDR3 measures 14 amino acids from cysteine to phenylalanine. Solely the CDR3 DNA is kept, with 42 bases framed from the first base. CDR1 is given as SGDLS and CDR2 as YYNGEE, both from the germline V gene. The trim is 5 bases for V and 4 bases for J, with a gap of 15 bases between the germline ends. As to this clone: Its antigen has not been determined. Per-base qualities were not stored, and no clone one base away is much larger.

The receptor library was made with the immunoSEQ multiplex PCR assay. The multiplex PCR relied on a mix of 60 forward primers for TCR Vbeta segments and 13 reverse primers for TCR Jbeta segments. The CDR3 region of rearranged TCR beta genes was amplified from genomic DNA by a multiplex PCR assay. Amplified TCR beta libraries were sequenced as 87-base-pair reads on the Illumina HiSeq System. Concerning the study's data processing: Across the 700 or so repertoires, a later analysis counted tens of millions of unique TCR beta chains, approximately 12 million of which were shared by at least two donors. Raw reads were error-corrected and collapsed into unique sequences with a nearest-neighbor algorithm that merged closely related sequences to remove PCR and sequencing errors. V, D and J gene segments were assigned by aligning CDR3 sequences to IMGT reference sequences. Each retained sequence needed at least a six-nucleotide match to both a V gene segment and a J gene segment. A rearrangement counted as productive if the CDR3 had no stop codons and remained in frame with V and J, and every other rearrangement counted as non-productive. Following IMGT convention, CDR3 was defined as the stretch from the second conserved V-encoded cysteine to the conserved J-encoded phenylalanine. Sequences without an unambiguous match to a single V gene segment were excluded from the earlier analysis of approximately 600 of the donors. In an earlier analysis of several hundred of the donors, V segments were called functional above 56.7% productive rearrangements and were called segregating when the between-donor standard deviation exceeded 5%. A statistical classification framework was built for diagnosing cytomegalovirus status from the catalog of TCR beta chain sequences. In a later analysis, V and J genes were assigned by comparing TCR nucleotide sequences against IMGT/GENE-DB human TR gene sequences. A later analysis assigned CDR3 sequences and most-parsimonious VDJ recombination scenarios with the TCRdist pipeline. A later analysis defined each TCR beta chain by its CDR3 amino acid sequence plus V-gene family, and excluded reads lacking a unique V-gene family. A later analysis removed 592 highly shared, low-generation-probability nucleotide sequences to deal with suspected cross-contamination and a sequencing artifact. A later analysis calculated a clonal expansion index for each public chain from normalized within-repertoire ranks of inferred template counts. A later analysis computed generation probabilities with a VDJ recombination model fitted to out-of-frame rearrangements, and checked the results against IGoR. Hypergeometric tests were used in a later analysis to score TCR-TCR, TCR-HLA and TCR-CMV co-occurrence, with a repertoire-size bias correction applied to the TCR pairs. In a later analysis, false discovery rates were estimated by permuting HLA or CMV assignments 20 times. In a later analysis, co-occurring TCRs were grouped with DBSCAN, and TCRdist sequence similarity was added when clustering was performed within HLA-allele-positive subsets. Repertoires with fewer than 30,000 or more than 120,000 public chains were left out of co-occurrence clustering, as were about five repertoires with anomalous nucleotide sharing. TCRdb re-hosts the immuneACCESS table, in-frame sequences only. Its copies lack some clones; in the studies checked, an unresolved V gene accounts for under half of them, and the cause for the rest is not known. D and trimming were read from the DNA, whereas the V and J calls and clone size are those reported in that table. The sample table records about 110,000 clones; around 76% of these occur just once. Roughly 2.5% of the sample is in the top ten clones.

What the authors observed across the whole study: In a later analysis, HLA-associated TCR beta chains showed more clonal expansion and lower generation probabilities than non-associated chains that were equally common. The 87-base-pair reads could not distinguish some IMGT-functional V segments, including TRBV6-2 and TRBV6-3, so those segments were excluded. According to a later analysis, most CMV-associated TCR beta chains appeared to be HLA-restricted, and the HLA associations seemed to be driven largely by CMV exposure. When HLA alleles, especially DR and DQ, strongly co-occurred, attributing TCR associations to individual alleles was difficult. An earlier analysis of some 560 of the donors showed that most TCR beta V segments appeared in productive rearrangements either about 87% or about 30% of the time, which broadly matched IMGT annotations. V-gene and J-gene trimming of TCR beta chains was associated with a missense DCLRE1C variant in a later genetic analysis, and the association was replicated in an independent cohort. This cohort had only TCR beta chains sequenced, and the lack of alpha or paired-chain data limited which features could be detected. The authors suggested that the approach could potentially be generalized to other disease states and immunological phenotypes. Three of the identified cytomegalovirus-associated TCR beta chains were confirmed in vitro to be specific for cytomegalovirus antigens. Several of the top co-occurrence clusters appeared to be linked to parvovirus B19, influenza, CMV and Epstein-Barr virus, according to a later analysis. In a later analysis, about 16,000 TCR beta sequences were associated with specific HLA alleles at a false discovery rate of 0.05. A later analysis found that TCR association rates varied across HLA loci, with DRB1 alleles showing the most associated TCRs and HLA-C alleles the fewest. A further reported finding was that TCR beta sequences accurately predicted the HLA-A and HLA-B alleles for most subjects in the first cohort. A cluster of highly shared sequence variants was judged likely to be a technical artifact of the sequencing pipeline. Because HLA typing was missing for some donors at each locus, association tests included only the typed subset. Correlated functional status among segregating V segments might reflect linkage disequilibrium, but an unknown experimental factor could not be ruled out. The earlier analysis of a few hundred of the donors excluded approximately 17 rarely observed V segments, including chromosome 9 orphons, because counts were too low. CMV serostatus was the only immune exposure information available for the cohort. The study listed 150 to 200 TCR beta chains as associated with cytomegalovirus. In a later genetic analysis, fewer N-insertions in productive TCRs were reported among donors in an Asian-associated ancestry cluster than the approximately 710-donor mean. Most TCR sequences were observed very rarely across donors, whereas some public TCRs were present in many individuals. The presence/absence analyses assumed that sequencing depth was roughly uniform across donors, and that assumption may not be true. The classifier was reported to diagnose cytomegalovirus status with high specificity and sensitivity in both the original cohort and the validation cohort.

The source is a man aged 25 to 40 in good health and CMV-seropositive. Sequenced material: PBMCs. Recombination joined TRBV9 with TRBJ1-2, and the D gene may be TRBD1, 6 bases matching. The CDR3 reads as follows: CASRSEDSPYGYTF. The DNA reads TGTGCCAGCAGGTCTGAGGACAGTCCCTATGGCTACACCTTC.